The text below deals with one TCR beta chain. The same CDR3 arises from other DNA sequences in this sample as well. Researchers ran the PCR with 60 Vbeta and 13 Jbeta primers. Per the original methods: Around 12 million of about 80 million unique TCR beta chains were shared, per a later count. Using immunoSEQ multiplex PCR, the repertoire was profiled, and TCRdb retains in-frame clones only, with some absent. The DNA was the basis for D and trimming; V, J and clone size are from that table. Here the sample spans about 120,000 clones, 75% to 85% being singletons. The CDR3 consists of 14 residues. Germline V lookup: CDR1 MDHEN, CDR2 SYDVKM. J was trimmed by 1 base and V by 4 bases; bases with no gene match: 1. The record originates from a study of cytomegalovirus exposure and HLA in healthy donors.

This sequence originates from a female donor in good health and CMV-seropositive. The sample taken for sequencing was PBMCs. The rearrangement joins TRBV28 to TRBJ1-1, with 9 bases identical to TRBD1. DNA of the CDR3: TGTGCCAGCAGTTCGGGACAGGGGAACACTGAAGCTTTCTTT. Its translation: CASSSGQGNTEAFF.